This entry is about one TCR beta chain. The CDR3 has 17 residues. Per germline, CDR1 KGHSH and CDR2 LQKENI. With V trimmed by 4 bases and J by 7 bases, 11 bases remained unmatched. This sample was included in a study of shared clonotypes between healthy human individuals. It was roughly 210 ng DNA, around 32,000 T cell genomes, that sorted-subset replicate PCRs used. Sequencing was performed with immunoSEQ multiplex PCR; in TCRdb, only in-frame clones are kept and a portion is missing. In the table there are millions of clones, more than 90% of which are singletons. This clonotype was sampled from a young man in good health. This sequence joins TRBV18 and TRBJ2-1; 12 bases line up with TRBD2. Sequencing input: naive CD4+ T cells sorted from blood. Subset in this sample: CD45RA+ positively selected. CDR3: CASSQSLLAGGLNEQFF. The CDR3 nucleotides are TGTGCCAGCTCACAGTCCCTCCTAGCGGGGGGGCTTAATGAGCAGTTCTTC.